The clone carrying this TCR beta chain was seen a handful of times. TCRdb re-analysed the 5' RACE reads in MiXCR, keeping a single row per CDR3 protein. The sample holds 85,000 to 130,000 distinct CDR3 sequences, 11% seen once. This CDR3 comprises 12 residues. The V gene's germline CDR1 is SEHNR and CDR2 FQNEAQ (reference sequence). V lost 5 bases and J lost 4, with 6 bases in between. The data derive from a study of T-cell memory formation after mild COVID-19. Study summary: TCR clusters largely stayed donor specific.

The sample taken for sequencing was PBMCs or a T cell subset sorted from them (not recorded which). This chain uses TRBV7-9 with TRBJ2-1, with D unclear. This clonotype was obtained from a man aged 18 to 30 who had mild COVID-19 (a few samples of this study predate the infection). Cell type and time point are not known. Here the CDR3 reads CASSQEYNEQFF. Written as DNA, the CDR3 is TGTGCCAGCAGCCAAGAGTACAATGAGCAGTTCTTC.